The rows below give T cell receptor beta chains drawn from one sample of a study of CD8 T cells in ankylosing spondylitis. Each CDR3 protein gets one entry after TCRdb re-called the 5' RACE reads with MiXCR. The sample consists of hundreds of thousands of distinct CDR3 sequences, about an eighth of them appearing once. The sample was blood, either unsorted or a sorted T cell fraction (not recorded which). All receptors come from a male donor with ankylosing spondylitis. The CDR3 runs from the conserved cysteine through the conserved F or W. A D gene is named only where the DNA matches it firmly. The size of a clone is reported for some rows only, either as once, few or many, or as a class for expanded clones.

d_call j_call clone_size v_call cdr3_aa cdr3_nt
. TRBJ2-5 . TRBV2 CASMGREETQYF TGTGCCAGCATGGGCAGGGAGGAGACCCAGTACTTC
. TRBJ1-2 . TRBV15 CATSRDRGQGGGYTF TGTGCCACCAGCAGAGATAGGGGCCAAGGCGGTGGCTACACCTTC
. TRBJ1-1 many TRBV12-3/TRBV12-4 CASTKTVMNTEAFF TGTGCCAGCACTAAGACAGTTATGAACACTGAAGCTTTCTTT
. TRBJ1-2 many TRBV2 CASWQDYGYTF TGTGCCAGCTGGCAGGACTATGGCTACACCTTC
. TRBJ1-1 few TRBV12-3/TRBV12-4 CASSLWGGARTEAFF TGTGCCAGCAGTTTATGGGGGGGCGCTCGGACTGAAGCTTTCTTT
. TRBJ2-6 few TRBV5-6 CASRGGASGANVLTF TGTGCCAGCAGAGGAGGGGCGTCTGGGGCCAACGTCCTGACTTTC
TRBD2 TRBJ2-7 many TRBV11-2 CASSPTSGSYEQYF TGTGCCAGCAGCCCGACTAGCGGCTCCTACGAGCAGTACTTC
. TRBJ1-1 . TRBV20-1 CSARVQSLIPEAFF TGCAGTGCTAGAGTCCAAAGCCTGATCCCTGAAGCTTTCTTT
. TRBJ2-1 many TRBV12-3/TRBV12-4 CASSFPGPNEQFF TGTGCCAGCAGTTTCCCGGGGCCCAATGAGCAGTTCTTC
TRBD1 TRBJ2-5 . TRBV20-1 CSAIPRQGVGETQYF TGCAGTGCTATCCCGCGACAGGGGGTTGGAGAGACCCAGTACTTC
. TRBJ2-1 . TRBV9 CASSVEPISYNEQFF TGTGCCAGCAGCGTAGAACCGATCTCCTACAATGAGCAGTTCTTC
TRBD2 TRBJ2-7 many TRBV29-1 CSVRLAGAGEQYF TGCAGCGTACGGCTAGCGGGAGCAGGGGAGCAGTACTTC
. TRBJ2-3 few TRBV9 CASSTQSTALTDTQYF TGTGCCAGCAGCACACAGTCGACTGCCTTGACAGATACGCAGTATTTT
. TRBJ1-1 few TRBV7-9 CASSLSSGFGAFF TGTGCCAGCAGCTTAAGTTCGGGGTTCGGAGCTTTCTTT